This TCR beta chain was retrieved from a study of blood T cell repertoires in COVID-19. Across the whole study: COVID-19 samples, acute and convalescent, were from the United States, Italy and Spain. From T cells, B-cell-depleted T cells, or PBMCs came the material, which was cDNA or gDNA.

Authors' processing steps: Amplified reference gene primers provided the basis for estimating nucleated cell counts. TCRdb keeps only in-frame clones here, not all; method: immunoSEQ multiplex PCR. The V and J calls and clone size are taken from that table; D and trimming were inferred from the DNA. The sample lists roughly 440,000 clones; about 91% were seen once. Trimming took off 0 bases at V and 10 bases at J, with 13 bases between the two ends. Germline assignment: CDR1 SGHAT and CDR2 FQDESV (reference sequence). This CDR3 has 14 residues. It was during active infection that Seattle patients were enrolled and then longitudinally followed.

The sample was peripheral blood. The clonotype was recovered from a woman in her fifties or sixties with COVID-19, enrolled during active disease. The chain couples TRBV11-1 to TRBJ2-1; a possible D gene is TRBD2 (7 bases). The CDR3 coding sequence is TGTGCCAGCAGCTTAGCCCGGGGGGCGGGAGAGCAGTTCTTC. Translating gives CASSLARGAGEQFF. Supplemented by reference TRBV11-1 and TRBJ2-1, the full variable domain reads EAEVAQSPRYKITEKSQAVAFWCDPISGHATLYWYRQILGQGPELLVQFQDESVVDDSQLPKDRFSAERLKGVDSTLKIQPAELGDSAMYLCASSLARGAGEQFFGPGTRLTVL.